This T cell receptor (beta chain) was retrieved from a study of T cell repertoires in cytomegalovirus infection. Study-level information: CMV infection together with matching HLA type was indicated by public TCR beta signatures.

Trimming stripped 1 base from V and 2 bases from J, with 11 bases between. The CDR3 totals 15 residues. Germline V CDR1 and CDR2: SGHNT, YENEEA. Whole-study results and caveats: Within the response measured ex vivo, HLA-C-restricted CMV-specific TCR beta clonotypes were dominant.

TCRdb independently ran MiXCR on the reads; one entry per CDR3 protein. This sample has approximately 300,000 distinct CDR3 sequences, with more than 20% found just once. This clonotype has only a few counts. The antigen is not known. This specimen was cultured PBMCs, taken from culture after CMV antigen stimulation. This chain links TRBV11-3 with TRBJ2-5; D possibly corresponds to TRBD2 (6 bases). The receptor was derived from a human donor in good health (CMV status not recorded). Some clones in this sample may be carry-over from other donors' samples. CDR3 nucleotides: TGTGCCAGCAGCTTAGCGGGGGATTCTCAAGAGACCCAGTACTTC. This encodes CASSLAGDSQETQYF.